This T cell receptor beta chain emerged from a study of T-cell memory formation after mild COVID-19 listed by TCRdb under 2021. Looking at the study overall: TCR sequence clusters from the two donors were found to be largely donor specific. T-cell clones expanding and contracting after mild COVID-19 in a couple of donors were tracked by longitudinal TCRalpha and TCRbeta repertoire sequencing. The cohort was made up of two young adult volunteers, one female and one male, who were previously healthy.

The table lists this clonotype with a few counts. The target of this receptor is not known. No qualities accompany the bases; no much larger clone lies one base away. Overall study results and their limits: SARS-CoV-2 specificity of the second-wave clones peaking on day 37 was not confirmed. The study included only a couple of mild cases, and larger cohorts that include severe cases with pre-infection samples were judged to be necessary. Clones that contracted from day 15 to 85 showed balanced CD4/CD8 phenotypes, whereas a second wave of clones that expanded from day 15 to 37 leaned towards CD4+. The detection of some responding clones in pre-infection memory suggests that pre-existing cross-reactive memory T cells joined the SARS-CoV-2 response. Contracting CD4+ clones appeared mostly in the CM and EM memory subsets, whereas CD8+ clones were enriched in EMRA.

Ficoll-Paque density gradient centrifugation was the method used to isolate PBMCs. The CDR3 sequence holds 14 residues, the cysteine and phenylalanine included. Kept here is only the CDR3 DNA, which spans 42 bases and is read in frame from base 1. Per the germline V gene, MGHRA is the CDR1 and YSYEKL is the CDR2. V drops 3 bases and J drops 4 bases, leaving 10 bases in between. The run used an Illumina NovaSeq 6000. Using 5'RACE with constant-segment primers, TCRalpha and TCRbeta cDNA libraries were constructed, with sample barcodes and unique molecular identifiers added in the process. RNA was extracted from every sample with Trizol reagent. Library amplification was performed in two PCR steps, and a second sample barcode and Illumina TruSeq adapters were introduced in the second step. Sequencing of the libraries was done on an Illumina NovaSeq, producing 2 x 150 bp paired-end reads. Concerning the study's data processing: With migec v1.2.7, reads were demultiplexed and then collapsed into UMI-guided consensus sequences. With mixcr v2.1.11, UMI consensuses were aligned to TRA and TRB V and J templates and assembled into clonotypes. A clonotype was counted as expanded or contracted only if both edgeR and NoisET called the change significant, with noise models trained on biological replicates. edgeR calls used a false discovery rate-adjusted p below 0.01 and a log2 fold-change threshold of 1. PCA with hierarchical clustering of max-normalized trajectories of the 1000 most abundant clonotypes was used as exploratory dynamics analysis. Separately sequenced CD4+ and CD8+ repertoires were used to assign a CD4 or CD8 phenotype to each responding clone. The raw public data were reprocessed by TCRdb itself: fastp quality trimming at Q25, MiXCR clonotype calling, in-frame beta chains only. Rows are combined by CDR3 protein, so each entry shows the most common genes and DNA. The V and J calls were determined by TCRdb, not by the authors. For this sample the table gives approximately 150,000 distinct CDR3 sequences, of which 13% to 15% were detected only once. The top ten hold roughly an eighth of the sample.

The sequencing input was PBMCs or a T cell subset sorted from them (not recorded which). Recombination connected TRBV4-1 to TRBJ1-3; there is no confident call for the D gene. The TCR was taken from an adult woman who had mild COVID-19 (a few samples of this study predate the infection). The sample titles of this study are shuffled in the database, so cell type and time point are left out; the donor was told from shared clones. The nucleotides are TGCGCCAGCAGCCAGGGCGACGCAGGAAACACCATATATTTT. Protein translation: CASSQGDAGNTIYF.